This entry lists 13 T cell receptor beta chains sequenced from one sample in a study of metastatic and nonmetastatic thyroid tumors. All patients were treatment-naive before thyroid surgery. Using MiXCR, TCRdb re-called clones from the PCR reads. The data contain 23,000 or so clones, 24% of them singletons. Sequenced: tumor tissue. These receptor sequences come from a male donor with papillary thyroid cancer or a benign thyroid nodule (not recorded which). Some clones in this sample may be carry-over from other donors' samples.

This chain connects TRBV6-1 to TRBJ1-2; D unclear. Trimming took off 5 bases at V and 5 bases at J, with 15 bases between the two ends. Germline CDR1 reads MNHNS; CDR2 reads SASEGT. The CDR3 covers 14 residues. The CDR3 region is CASSQKPVPYGYTF. CDR3 DNA: TGTGCCAGCAGTCAAAAACCAGTGCCTTATGGCTACACCTTC.

This clone was recorded at least ten times. J is TRBJ2-5 and V is TRBV20-1; a weak D match, TRBD2 (5 bases). Trimming removed 3 bases at V and 5 bases at J, with 10 bases between. CDR1 DFQATT and CDR2 SNEGSKA come from the germline V gene (reference sequence). The CDR3 is made up of 12 amino acids. The CDR3 DNA follows: TGCAGTGCTAGCGGGGTGGCGGAGACCCAGTACTTC. It translates to CSASGVAETQYF.

The V call is TRBV18, the J call TRBJ2-7, with 8 bases fitting TRBD2. The CDR3 runs 15 residues. Germline assignment: CDR1 KGHSH and CDR2 LQKENI. J gave up 0 bases and V 3 bases, and 4 bases lay outside the gene matches. CDR3 nucleotides: TGTGCCAGCTCACCGGGGCGGGGGGACTCCTACGAGCAGTACTTC. Protein sequence: CASSPGRGDSYEQYF.

To note about this clone: A much larger clone lies one base from this, so it may be a read error. This chain links TRBV29-1 with TRBJ2-6; unclear D gene. CDR1 is SQVTM, CDR2 ANQGSEA, per germline. The length of the CDR3 is 12 residues. The chain's CDR3 is CIADSGANVLTF. CDR3 coding DNA: TGCATCGCCGACTCTGGGGCCAACGTCCTGACTTTC. The full variable domain, completed using reference TRBV29-1 and TRBJ2-6, is SAVISQKPSRDICQRGTSLTIQCQVDSQVTMMFWYRQQPGQSLTLIATANQGSEATYESGFVIDKFPISRPNLTFSTLTVSNMSPEDSSIYLCIADSGANVLTFGAGSRLTVL.

In regard to this clone: At one end the junction does not follow the germline gene, possibly because of a read error. The genes are TRBV2 and TRBJ1-6; the D gene is possibly TRBD1 (6 bases). The CDR3 is 16 amino acids. CDR1 and CDR2 (germline): SNHLY, FYNNEI. CDR3 nucleotides: TGTGCCAGGAGTGAGATGACAGGCCGCTATAATTCACCCCTCCACTTT. It yields the protein CARSEMTGRYNSPLHF.

This clone was seen ten or more times. This CDR3 is also generated by other DNA sequences in the sample. The rearrangement joins TRBV6-2 or TRBV6-3 to TRBJ2-5; D possibly corresponds to TRBD2 (5 bases). Germline V gene data show CDR1 as MNHEY and CDR2 as SVGEGT. The germline V and J ends were trimmed by 2 bases and 5 bases, with 9 bases remaining between them. The CDR3 covers 13 residues. The CDR3 loop is CASSYGLGETQYF. The CDR3 nucleotides read TGTGCCAGCAGTTACGGACTCGGGGAGACCCAGTACTTC.

There are many counts of this clone. This chain joins TRBV9 and TRBJ1-5, with D uncertain. The germline V gene encodes CDR1 SGDLS and CDR2 YYNGEE. The CDR3 contains 15 residues. V lost 0 bases and J 0 bases, leaving 7 bases between the germline ends. The CDR3 DNA sequence: TGTGCCAGCAGCGTAGGCCCAGCTAGCAATCAGCCCCAGCATTTT. Its translation is CASSVGPASNQPQHF.

In its sample, this clone was seen many times. V usage is TRBV7-8 and J usage is TRBJ2-3; 8 bases map to TRBD2. V gave up 4 bases and J gave up 2 bases; unmatched junction bases: 8. CDR3 size: 16 residues. Germline CDR1 reads SGHVS; CDR2 reads FQNEAQ. CDR3 residues: CASSSRGGRYTDTQYF. The CDR3 nucleotides are TGTGCCAGCAGCTCCAGGGGCGGGAGGTACACAGATACGCAGTATTTT.

The chain couples TRBV6-1 to TRBJ2-7, with TRBD1 identical over 8 bases. The CDR3 runs 15 residues. After removal of 2 bases from V and 2 bases from J, the junction contained 5 bases not matched to a gene. From germline, CDR1 is MNHNS and CDR2 SASEGT. The CDR3 here is CASSEKGRGPYEQYF. The CDR3 DNA reads TGTGCCAGCAGTGAAAAGGGCAGGGGGCCCTACGAGCAGTACTTC.

The genes are TRBV10-3 and TRBJ2-7; possible D gene TRBD2, 7 bases. V was clipped by 3 bases and J by 6 bases, with 18 bases between them. Germline V lookup: CDR1 ENHRY, CDR2 SYGVKD. The CDR3 sequence is 15 residues long. This chain's CDR3 is CAISDAGANLGEQYF. The CDR3 bases are TGTGCCATCAGTGATGCGGGGGCCAACCTGGGCGAGCAGTACTTC.

The table lists this clone with many counts. V usage is TRBV6-2 or TRBV6-3 and J usage is TRBJ2-7; possible D gene TRBD2, 5 bases. In germline, CDR1 is MNHEY, CDR2 SVGEGT. This CDR3 has 16 residues. The ends were cut back, 7 bases at V and 4 bases at J, with 23 bases in the middle. The CDR3 nucleotides are TGTGCCAGCAAATCCGCTATGCGGGCGGACTCATACGAGCAGTACTTC. Amino acid sequence: CASKSAMRADSYEQYF.

This clone has more than one count but fewer than ten. Possible read error: a much larger clone is one base away. The rearrangement joins TRBV6-1 to TRBJ2-5; D is perhaps TRBD1 (6 bases). Trimming took off 6 bases at V and 5 bases at J, with 13 bases between the two ends. The CDR3 covers 13 residues. Looked up from germline, CDR1 is MNHNS and CDR2 is SASEGT. The CDR3 nucleotides are TGTGCCAGCAGAGAGGGGGACGGGGAGACCCAGTACTTC. Protein: CASREGDGETQYF.

This clone was found many times. The genes are TRBV7-2 and TRBJ1-2, with TRBD1 as a possible D gene (5 bases). The V gene's germline CDR1 is SGHTA and CDR2 FQGNSA. This CDR3 has 14 amino acids. V was clipped by 4 bases and J by 4 bases, with 13 bases between them. CDR3 in amino acids: CASSSPGSFYGYTF. The DNA of the CDR3 is TGTGCCAGCAGCTCGCCAGGGTCATTCTATGGCTACACCTTC.